A selection of T cell receptor beta chains follows, all from one sample in a study of CD8 T cells in Susac syndrome. TCRdb recomputed calls from the immunoSEQ multiplex PCR reads with MiXCR, one row per CDR3 protein. The sample lists 70,000 to 95,000 distinct CDR3 sequences, 90% to 95% occurring once. Material for sequencing was CD8+ T cells from PBMCs. The receptors originated from a human donor with Susac syndrome. Both conserved end residues are part of each CDR3. Fields, in order: clone size, J gene, D gene, V gene, CDR3 DNA, CDR3 protein. A D gene is named only where the DNA matches it firmly. The listing skips clone size in some rows; elsewhere it reads once, few, many or a size class.

clone size: -; J gene: TRBJ2-5; D gene: TRBD2; V gene: TRBV7-9; CDR3 DNA: TGTGCCAGCAGCTTAGCCGAGCGGGATGGAGAGACCCAGTACTTC; CDR3 protein: CASSLAERDGETQYF
clone size: -; J gene: TRBJ2-2; D gene: TRBD1; V gene: TRBV19; CDR3 DNA: TGTGCCAGTAGGCCGTACGGACAGGCCGAGGACACCGGGGAGCTGTTTTTT; CDR3 protein: CASRPYGQAEDTGELFF
clone size: -; J gene: TRBJ2-7; D gene: TRBD1; V gene: TRBV27; CDR3 DNA: TGTGCCACCTTAACGTTGGGGGACAGGGGCTACGAGCAGTACTTC; CDR3 protein: CATLTLGDRGYEQYF
clone size: -; J gene: TRBJ2-5; D gene: -; V gene: TRBV11-1; CDR3 DNA: TGTGCCAGCAGCCTATCCGCAGGGACCCTGACGAGACTAGGGCAAGAGACCCAGTACTTC; CDR3 protein: CASSLSAGTLTRLGQETQYF
clone size: -; J gene: TRBJ1-3; D gene: -; V gene: TRBV12-3/TRBV12-4; CDR3 DNA: TGTGCGTACTTCAACTCTGGAAACACCATATATTTT; CDR3 protein: CAYFNSGNTIYF
clone size: once; J gene: TRBJ2-5; D gene: TRBD2; V gene: TRBV11-2; CDR3 DNA: TGTGCCAGCAGCTTAGATGTTTTTACTAGCGGGGGACAAGAGACCCAGTACTTC; CDR3 protein: CASSLDVFTSGGQETQYF
clone size: -; J gene: TRBJ2-1; D gene: -; V gene: TRBV5-1; CDR3 DNA: TGCGCCAGCAGCTTGTTCGGGGAGTCTCCGTTCCTGGTAGAGCAGTTCTTC; CDR3 protein: CASSLFGESPFLVEQFF
clone size: -; J gene: TRBJ2-5; D gene: TRBD1; V gene: TRBV5-4; CDR3 DNA: TGTGCCAGCAGCACCGGACAGGGGCATGAGACCCAGTACTTC; CDR3 protein: CASSTGQGHETQYF
clone size: -; J gene: TRBJ2-1; D gene: -; V gene: TRBV18; CDR3 DNA: TGTGCCAGCTCTGAGGCGGGGGCGAATGAGCAGTTCTTC; CDR3 protein: CASSEAGANEQFF
clone size: -; J gene: TRBJ2-7; D gene: -; V gene: TRBV30; CDR3 DNA: TGTGCCTGGAGTGTCGGGAGCTACGAGCAGTACTTC; CDR3 protein: CAWSVGSYEQYF
clone size: -; J gene: TRBJ2-5; D gene: -; V gene: TRBV20-1; CDR3 DNA: TGCAGTGCTAGAGATCTGGGGGGTACCCAGTACTTC; CDR3 protein: CSARDLGGTQYF
clone size: -; J gene: TRBJ2-5; D gene: -; V gene: TRBV14; CDR3 DNA: TGTGCCAGCAGCCAAGGTTACTTTGAGACCCAGTACTTC; CDR3 protein: CASSQGYFETQYF
clone size: -; J gene: TRBJ2-7; D gene: -; V gene: TRBV21-1; CDR3 DNA: TGTGCCATATCCCCCCATCAGGTTAGCTCCTACGAGCAGTACTTC; CDR3 protein: CAISPHQVSSYEQYF
clone size: -; J gene: TRBJ2-5; D gene: -; V gene: TRBV24-1; CDR3 DNA: TGTGCCACCAGTGACCCCCGGGACCTAGGGGAGACCCAGTACTTC; CDR3 protein: CATSDPRDLGETQYF
clone size: once; J gene: TRBJ1-5; D gene: -; V gene: TRBV5-1; CDR3 DNA: TGCGCCAGCAGCGAGGGGTTGAATCAGCCCCAGCATTTT; CDR3 protein: CASSEGLNQPQHF
clone size: -; J gene: TRBJ2-7; D gene: TRBD1; V gene: TRBV7-9; CDR3 DNA: TGTGCCAGCAGCCCCCCGGCGGACAGGCCCTACGAGCAGTACTTC; CDR3 protein: CASSPPADRPYEQYF
clone size: once; J gene: TRBJ2-5; D gene: -; V gene: TRBV12-3/TRBV12-4; CDR3 DNA: TGTGCCAGCAGACGACGAGGGGGGCAAGAGACCCAGTACTTC; CDR3 protein: CASRRRGGQETQYF
clone size: -; J gene: TRBJ1-1; D gene: -; V gene: TRBV27; CDR3 DNA: TGTGCCAGTTTTGGTTCATTTGAAGCTTTCTTT; CDR3 protein: CASFGSFEAFF